These 14 T cell receptor beta chains were all obtained from the same sample, sequenced in a study of Graves' ophthalmopathy and Graves' hyperthyroidism. Amplifying from RNA transcripts, the study obtained TCR beta CDR3 regions. The library came from an HTBI-primed first-round RT-PCR and a second-round multiplex PCR. TCRdb processed the multiplex PCR reads anew with MiXCR; each CDR3 protein has one entry. Here the sample spans about 500,000 distinct CDR3 sequences, roughly 14% being singletons. Material: blood. The source of these receptors is a woman aged 25 to 39 with Graves' ophthalmopathy.

This clonotype appeared a few times. The chain uses TRBV7-8 and TRBJ2-7; no definite D call. Trimming cost V 2 bases and J 4 bases, with 15 bases left between them. CDR1 SGHVS and CDR2 FQNEAQ come from the germline V gene. The CDR3 spans 15 residues. CDR3 region: CASSLFVGVFYEQYF. CDR3 bases: TGTGCCAGCAGCTTATTTGTTGGAGTTTTTTACGAGCAGTACTTC.

This clonotype was observed at least ten times. This chain uses TRBV11-2 with TRBJ2-7; D unresolved. Germline V gene data show CDR1 as SGHAT and CDR2 as FQNNGV. V shed 6 bases and J shed 6 bases, with 9 bases lying between them. The CDR3 is made up of 11 amino acids. The CDR3 region has the DNA TGTGCCAGCAGTTTATCTGGCGAGCAGTACTTC. It codes for CASSLSGEQYF.

This clonotype was seen repeatedly, ten times or more. The chain carries TRBV6-5 and TRBJ2-7; 12 nucleotides match TRBD2. The V segment lost 5 bases and the J segment 2 bases; nucleotides outside the gene matches: 7. Germline loops: CDR1 MNHEY, CDR2 SVGAGI. The CDR3 spans 16 residues. DNA for the CDR3: TGTGCCAGCAGTCCACTACTAGCGGGAGGAACCTACGAGCAGTACTTC. This encodes CASSPLLAGGTYEQYF.

V usage is TRBV5-5 and J usage is TRBJ2-7, with D perhaps TRBD2 (6 bases). The V gene's germline CDR1 is SGHKS and CDR2 YYEKEE (reference sequence). V lost 6 bases to trimming and J lost 0 bases, with 16 bases between them. This CDR3 comprises 15 residues. CDR3 in DNA: TGTGCCAGCACTCCGGGGGTTCCGAGCTCCTACGAGCAGTACTTC. Its protein is CASTPGVPSSYEQYF. Variable domain in full (rest from reference TRBV5-5 and TRBJ2-7): DAGVTQSPTHLIKTRGQQVTLRCSPISGHKSVSWYQQVLGQGPQFIFQYYEKEERGRGNFPDRFSARQFPNYSSELNVNALLLGDSALYLCASTPGVPSSYEQYFGPGTRLTVT.

This clonotype appeared many times. The rearrangement links TRBV4-1 to TRBJ2-7; D remains unclear. CDR3 size: 14 residues. CDR1 and CDR2 (germline): MGHRA, YSYEKL. The V and J ends lost 4 bases and 3 bases respectively, with 13 bases between them. The DNA of the CDR3 is TGCGCCAGCAGCCTACGAGACAACAACTACGAGCAGTACTTC. This sequence encodes CASSLRDNNYEQYF.

This clonotype has at least ten counts. The V and J genes are TRBV3-1 and TRBJ1-1; 9 nucleotides align to TRBD1. Germline lookup yields CDR1 LGHDT and CDR2 YNNKEL (reference sequence). V lost 4 bases, J lost 3 bases, and 9 bases stayed unmatched. This CDR3 spans 16 amino acids. CDR3 sequence reads: CASSLRTGARDTEAFF. The CDR3 nucleotides are TGTGCCAGCAGCCTAAGGACAGGGGCGAGGGACACTGAAGCTTTCTTT.

Ten or more counts support this clonotype. The chain employs TRBV6-5 and TRBJ1-2; 8 positions match TRBD1. CDR1 is MNHEY and CDR2 is SVGAGI in the germline V gene. Unmatched junction bases numbered 6, after V lost 4 bases and J lost 2 bases. The CDR3 contains 15 residues. The CDR3: CASSFPGQENYGYTF. The CDR3 DNA reads TGTGCCAGCAGTTTCCCGGGACAGGAAAACTATGGCTACACCTTC.

This clonotype was observed at least ten times. The CDR3 DNA reads as TGCGCCAGCAGCCAAGTGCCCCACATGAACACTGAAGCTTTCTTT. Its protein is CASSQVPHMNTEAFF. The chain links TRBV4-1 to TRBJ1-1; no clear D. CDR1 MGHRA and CDR2 YSYEKL come from the germline V gene. With 1 base removed from V and 0 bases from J, the gap between germline ends came to 9 bases. This CDR3 has 15 residues.

The genes are TRBV7-8 and TRBJ2-7; a possible D gene is TRBD1 (5 bases). V lost 5 bases and J 6 bases, leaving 11 bases between the germline ends. The CDR3 has 12 amino acids. Germline lookup yields CDR1 SGHVS and CDR2 FQNEAQ. The CDR3 protein is CASSRTGPEQYF. CDR3 nucleotide sequence: TGTGCCAGCAGCCGAACAGGCCCCGAGCAGTACTTC.

This clonotype appeared many times. The chain combines TRBV9 with TRBJ1-1; D gene unclear. Per germline, CDR1 SGDLS and CDR2 YYNGEE. Deletions cut 2 bases from V and 1 base from J, with 12 bases between. There are 15 residues in the CDR3. The CDR3 loop is CASSVSGTKNTEAFF. DNA of the CDR3: TGTGCCAGCAGCGTTTCCGGCACTAAGAACACTGAAGCTTTCTTT. The complete variable domain, with remaining parts taken from reference TRBV9 and TRBJ1-1, reads DSGVTQTPKHLITATGQRVTLRCSPRSGDLSVYWYQQSLDQGLQFLIQYYNGEERAKGNILERFSAQQFPDLHSELNLSSLELGDSALYFCASSVSGTKNTEAFFGQGTRLTVV.

This clonotype was recorded many times. As DNA, the CDR3 is TGTGCCAGCAGCTTGGGGCTAGCGGCGGGGGAGTACGAGCAGTACTTC. It specifies CASSLGLAAGEYEQYF. This sequence joins TRBV5-5 and TRBJ2-7, with 7 bases aligning to TRBD2. This CDR3 spans 16 amino acids. V lost 0 bases to trimming and J lost 4 bases; unmatched junction nucleotides: 10. CDR1 and CDR2 from the germline V gene are SGHKS and YYEKEE (reference sequence).

This clonotype turned up a few times. The gene calls are TRBV18 and TRBJ1-1, with 7 bases aligning to TRBD1. V lost 3 bases to trimming and J lost 1 base; unmatched junction nucleotides: 11. There are 17 residues in the CDR3. Germline CDR1 KGHSH, CDR2 LQKENI. The CDR3 nucleotides read TGTGCCAGCTCACCCCCGAGACAGGGTCTTTCGAACACTGAAGCTTTCTTT. Translation: CASSPPRQGLSNTEAFF.

The sample holds many counts of this clonotype. The rearrangement joins TRBV7-9 to TRBJ2-7; D is unclear. In germline, CDR1 is SEHNR, CDR2 FQNEAQ (reference sequence). The CDR3 is 11 amino acids. Deletions cut 5 bases from V and 7 bases from J, with 9 bases between. CDR3 nucleotides: TGTGCCAGCAGCAAGGGCAGGGAGCAGTACTTC. This translates into CASSKGREQYF.

This clonotype was counted at least ten times. The chain uses TRBV6-1 and TRBJ2-7; 7 bases match TRBD1. V was pared by 7 bases and J by 7 bases, with 16 bases of the junction left unmatched. This CDR3 is built from 15 residues. Germline CDR1 reads MNHNS; CDR2 reads SASEGT. The CDR3 is CASTSGTVARAEQYF. The CDR3 nucleotides read TGTGCCAGCACCTCTGGGACAGTAGCTCGCGCGGAGCAGTACTTC.